This record looks at one T cell receptor beta chain sequence and its context. The antigen is unknown. Using immunoSEQ multiplex PCR, the repertoire was profiled, and TCRdb retains in-frame clones only, with some absent. The table has 100,000 or so clones, about 80% seen once. The data stem from a study of T cell responses to AZD1222 COVID-19 vaccine. Per the germline V gene, CDR1 is SGHAT and CDR2 is FQNNGV. The CDR3 loop spans 15 amino acids. Losses at the gene ends were 1 base for V and 2 bases for J; bases not matched to a gene: 5. Notes on the study in general: Dominant CD4 TCR responses targeted spike regions 160-218 and 743-854.

The receptor's source is an adult in good health. Sequencing was performed on peripheral blood, taken on day 0 of AZD1222 vaccination. The chain combines TRBV11-2 with TRBJ2-7, with 7 bases lining up with TRBD2. The CDR3 DNA reads as TGTGCCAGCAGCTTAGGAGGGAGCGGGGCCTACGAGCAGTACTTC. Its protein product is CASSLGGSGAYEQYF.